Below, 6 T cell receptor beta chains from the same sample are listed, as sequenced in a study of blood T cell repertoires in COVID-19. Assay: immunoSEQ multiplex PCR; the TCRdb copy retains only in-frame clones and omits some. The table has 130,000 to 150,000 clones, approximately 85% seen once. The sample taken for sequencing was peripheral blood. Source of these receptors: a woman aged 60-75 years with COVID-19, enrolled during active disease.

Written as DNA, the CDR3 is TGTGCCAGCAGCCAAAAACTAGGGGAGACCCAGTACTTC. Its protein is CASSQKLGETQYF. This chain connects TRBV7-9 to TRBJ2-5, with D possibly being TRBD2 (5 bases). Germline values: CDR1 SEHNR, CDR2 FQNEAQ (reference sequence). This CDR3 comprises 13 residues. With 5 bases removed from V and 5 bases from J, the gap between germline ends came to 12 bases.

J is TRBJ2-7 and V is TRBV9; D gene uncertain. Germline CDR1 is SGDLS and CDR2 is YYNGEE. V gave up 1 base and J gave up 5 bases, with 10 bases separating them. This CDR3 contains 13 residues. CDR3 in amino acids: CASSVYQFDEQYF. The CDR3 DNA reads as TGTGCCAGCAGCGTATATCAGTTCGACGAGCAGTACTTC. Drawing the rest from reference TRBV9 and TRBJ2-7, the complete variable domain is DSGVTQTPKHLITATGQRVTLRCSPRSGDLSVYWYQQSLDQGLQFLIQYYNGEERAKGNILERFSAQQFPDLHSELNLSSLELGDSALYFCASSVYQFDEQYFGPGTRLTVT.

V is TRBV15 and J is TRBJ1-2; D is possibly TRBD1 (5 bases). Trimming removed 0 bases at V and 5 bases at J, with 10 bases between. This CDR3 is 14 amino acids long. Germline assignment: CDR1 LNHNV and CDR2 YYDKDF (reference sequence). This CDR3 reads CATSREDSLYGYTF. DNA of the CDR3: TGTGCCACCAGCAGAGAAGACAGCCTGTATGGCTACACCTTC.

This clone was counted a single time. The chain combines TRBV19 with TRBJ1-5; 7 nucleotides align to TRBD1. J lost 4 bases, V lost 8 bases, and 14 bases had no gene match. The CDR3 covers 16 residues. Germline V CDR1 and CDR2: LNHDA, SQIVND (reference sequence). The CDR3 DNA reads TGTGCCAGTCAAAAACCCCGGGACAGCCGTAATCAGCCCCAGCATTTT. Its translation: CASQKPRDSRNQPQHF.

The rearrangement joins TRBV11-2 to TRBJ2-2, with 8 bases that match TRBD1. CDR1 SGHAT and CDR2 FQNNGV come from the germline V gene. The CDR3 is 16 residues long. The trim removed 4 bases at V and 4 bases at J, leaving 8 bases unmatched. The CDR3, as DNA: TGTGCCAGCAGCTATTGGACAGGGTCGGGCACCGGGGAGCTGTTTTTT. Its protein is CASSYWTGSGTGELFF.

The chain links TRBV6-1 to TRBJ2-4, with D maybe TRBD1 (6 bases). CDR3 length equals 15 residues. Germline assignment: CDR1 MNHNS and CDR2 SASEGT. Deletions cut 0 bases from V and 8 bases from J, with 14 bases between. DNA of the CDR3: TGTGCCAGCAGTGAAGCGGCAGGGGCAGAGGACATTCAGTACTTC. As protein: CASSEAAGAEDIQYF.